These T cell receptor beta chains were read from a single sample in a study of T cell changes during pregnancy in multiple sclerosis. Profiled with immunoSEQ multiplex PCR; TCRdb holds only in-frame clones, not every one. The sample yields over 60,000 clones, 90% to 95% seen once. Sample: CD4+ T cells from peripheral blood mononuclear cells, taken in the third trimester of pregnancy. Source of these receptors: a female donor in good health, enrolled as a control in a pregnancy study. The CDR3 runs from the conserved cysteine through the conserved F or W. A D gene is named only where the DNA matches it firmly. Size values are once, few and many counts, or a class for expanded clones, and some rows have none.

clone size	CDR3 length	D gene	V gene	J gene	CDR3 protein	CDR3 DNA
NA	15	NA	TRBV29-1	TRBJ2-1	CSVAQGSNPYNEQFF	TGCAGCGTTGCCCAGGGGTCCAATCCCTACAATGAGCAGTTCTTC
NA	14	TRBD1	TRBV25-1	TRBJ2-1	CASSDRDSYNEQFF	TGTGCCAGCAGTGATCGGGACAGCTACAATGAGCAGTTCTTC
few	16	TRBD2	TRBV10-3	TRBJ2-5	CAISESNGGARETQYF	TGTGCCATCAGTGAGTCCAACGGGGGGGCCCGAGAGACCCAGTACTTC
few	13	NA	TRBV7-2	TRBJ1-5	CASSLLRDQPQHF	TGTGCCAGCAGCCTTCTCCGGGATCAGCCCCAGCATTTT
NA	11	NA	TRBV20-1	TRBJ1-1	CSARDETKAFF	TGCAGTGCTAGAGACGAAACAAAGGCTTTCTTT
NA	15	NA	TRBV6-6	TRBJ1-5	CASIKRADSNQPQHF	TGTGCCAGCATTAAGAGGGCTGATAGCAATCAGCCCCAGCATTTT
NA	18	NA	TRBV15	TRBJ1-5	CATSRDGSAGASNQPQHF	TGTGCCACCAGCAGAGATGGTTCGGCAGGGGCTAGCAATCAGCCCCAGCATTTT
NA	15	NA	TRBV7-2	TRBJ1-5	CASSLETGHNQPQHF	TGTGCCAGCAGCTTAGAGACAGGTCACAATCAGCCCCAGCATTTT
few	15	NA	TRBV7-2	TRBJ2-2	CASSLALPFSWELFF	TGTGCCAGCAGCTTAGCCCTACCCTTCTCCTGGGAGCTGTTTTTT
NA	14	TRBD1	TRBV30	TRBJ2-5	CAWSVGTVKETQYF	TGTGCCTGGAGTGTTGGGACAGTCAAAGAGACCCAGTACTTC
NA	16	NA	TRBV18	TRBJ1-3	CASSPAWGPNGNTIYF	TGTGCCAGCTCACCAGCCTGGGGGCCGAACGGAAACACCATATATTTT
NA	15	NA	TRBV7-9	TRBJ2-2	CASTRDSTNTGELFF	TGTGCCAGCACCCGGGACTCTACGAACACCGGGGAGCTGTTTTTT
NA	15	TRBD1	TRBV19	TRBJ1-2	CASSSSPGQHYGYTF	TGTGCCAGTAGCTCTTCCCCGGGACAGCACTATGGCTACACCTTC
few	13	NA	TRBV18	TRBJ2-7	CASSPEQGDEQYF	TGTGCCAGCTCACCCGAACAGGGCGACGAGCAGTACTTC
NA	15	TRBD1	TRBV5-8	TRBJ1-4	CASSYSGTGVGKLFF	TGTGCCAGCAGCTACTCCGGGACAGGGGTCGGAAAACTGTTTTTT
NA	14	NA	TRBV11-3	TRBJ2-5	CASSFRGIGETQYF	TGTGCCAGCAGCTTTAGGGGGATCGGAGAGACCCAGTACTTC
NA	15	NA	TRBV21-1	TRBJ2-1	CASSKYLGGVNEQFF	TGTGCCAGCAGCAAATACCTCGGCGGAGTCAATGAGCAGTTCTTC
NA	13	TRBD1	TRBV29-1	TRBJ2-5	CSVGDRLGETQYF	TGCAGCGTTGGGGACAGGCTGGGAGAGACCCAGTACTTC
NA	18	TRBD1	TRBV18	TRBJ2-1	CASSPGAGTGGVYNEQFF	TGTGCCAGCTCACCGGGAGCCGGGACAGGGGGAGTCTACAATGAGCAGTTCTTC
NA	16	TRBD1	TRBV6-5	TRBJ1-2	CASSYLGGQGGGGYTF	TGTGCCAGCAGTTACCTTGGGGGACAGGGGGGTGGTGGCTACACCTTC
few	13	TRBD1	TRBV19	TRBJ2-7	CASSTGGGYEQYF	TGTGCCAGTAGTACAGGGGGCGGCTACGAGCAGTACTTC
NA	15	NA	TRBV6-6	TRBJ1-6	CASSYSGDTRLVLHF	TGTGCCAGCAGTTACTCTGGGGACACCCGGCTCGTCCTCCACTTT
once	14	NA	TRBV30	TRBJ1-5	CAWKQGNSNQPQHF	TGTGCCTGGAAACAGGGCAATAGCAATCAGCCCCAGCATTTT
NA	13	TRBD1	TRBV5-6	TRBJ2-3	CASSWDRVDTQYF	TGTGCCAGCAGCTGGGACAGGGTGGATACGCAGTATTTT
once	13	TRBD1	TRBV6-5	TRBJ1-4	CASRQGAYEKLFF	TGTGCCAGCAGACAGGGGGCATACGAAAAACTGTTTTTT
NA	15	NA	TRBV7-2	TRBJ2-7	CASSWGSTSSYEQYF	TGTGCCAGCAGCTGGGGGTCGACTAGCTCCTACGAGCAGTACTTC
few	13	NA	TRBV7-2	TRBJ1-1	CASSLDRNTEAFF	TGTGCCAGCAGCTTGGACAGGAACACTGAAGCTTTCTTT
NA	13	NA	TRBV6-5	TRBJ2-7	CASSSRYRDRQYF	TGTGCCAGCAGTTCCCGATACAGGGATCGGCAGTACTTC
NA	16	NA	TRBV25-1	TRBJ1-2	CASSAPLQGPNYGYTF	TGTGCCAGCAGTGCCCCCTTACAGGGCCCTAACTATGGCTACACCTTC
few	13	NA	TRBV14	TRBJ1-2	CASSPGGAGGYTF	TGTGCCAGCAGCCCTGGGGGCGCCGGTGGCTACACCTTC
NA	15	TRBD1	TRBV5-4	TRBJ2-7	CASSLDGQGTYEQYF	TGTGCCAGCAGCTTGGATGGACAGGGAACTTACGAGCAGTACTTC
NA	19	NA	TRBV21-1	TRBJ2-1	CASSNKRGGHKMAYNEQFF	TGTGCCAGCAGCAATAAGCGGGGGGGCCATAAGATGGCCTACAATGAGCAGTTCTTC
NA	15	TRBD1	TRBV6-1	TRBJ2-5	CASSNLDRGLETQYF	TGTGCCAGCAGCAACTTGGACAGGGGGCTAGAGACCCAGTACTTC
NA	16	TRBD1	TRBV5-1	TRBJ1-2	CASSLGGQPGRGGYTF	TGCGCCAGCAGCTTGGGGGGACAGCCCGGGAGAGGTGGCTACACCTTC
NA	15	NA	TRBV30	TRBJ2-2	CAWSRGMGVAGELFF	TGTGCCTGGAGTAGGGGGATGGGAGTGGCCGGGGAGCTGTTTTTT
NA	12	TRBD1	TRBV28	TRBJ2-5	CASQGVWETQYF	TGTGCCAGCCAGGGGGTTTGGGAGACCCAGTACTTC
NA	12	NA	TRBV11-3	TRBJ1-6	CASSVRESPLHF	TGTGCCAGCAGCGTCAGGGAATCACCCCTCCACTTT
NA	18	TRBD2	TRBV9	TRBJ2-3	CASSGRPTSGRVTDTQYF	TGTGCCAGCAGCGGACGACCAACTAGCGGCCGCGTCACAGATACGCAGTATTTT
NA	14	NA	TRBV4-1	TRBJ2-7	CASSQAQGMYEQYF	TGCGCCAGCAGCCAAGCCCAGGGTATGTACGAGCAGTACTTC
NA	19	TRBD2	TRBV7-9	TRBJ2-1	CASREADTSGRVSYNEQFF	TGTGCCAGCAGGGAGGCCGATACTAGCGGGAGGGTCTCCTACAATGAGCAGTTCTTC
NA	13	NA	TRBV5-4	TRBJ2-2	CASSPMRTGELFF	TGTGCCAGCAGCCCGATGAGGACCGGGGAGCTGTTTTTT
NA	15	NA	TRBV18	TRBJ1-1	CASSPYIDSGTEAFF	TGTGCCAGCTCCCCATACATCGACAGTGGGACTGAAGCTTTCTTT
NA	13	NA	TRBV6-5	TRBJ2-3	CASRADWADTQYF	TGTGCCAGCAGGGCGGATTGGGCAGATACGCAGTATTTT
once	15	NA	TRBV4-3	TRBJ2-7	CASSQPLNSSYEQYF	TGCGCCAGCAGCCAACCTTTGAATAGCTCCTACGAGCAGTACTTC
NA	19	NA	TRBV7-2	TRBJ2-6	CASSLAGRGASSGANVLTF	TGTGCCAGCAGCTTAGCGGGACGGGGGGCGAGCTCTGGGGCCAACGTCCTGACTTTC
NA	15	NA	TRBV5-1	TRBJ1-1	CASWALGQPNTEAFF	TGCGCCAGCTGGGCCCTCGGACAGCCAAACACTGAAGCTTTCTTT